These T cell receptor beta chains were read from a single sample in a study of T cell repertoires in cytomegalovirus infection. MiXCR, run by TCRdb on the reads, gives a single entry per CDR3 protein. The profile covers 400,000 or so distinct CDR3 sequences, with 15% to 20% appearing a single time and around 9.3% taken by the ten largest. What was sequenced was PBMCs. The receptor source for this set is a human donor in good health (CMV status not recorded). Some clones in this sample may be carry-over from other donors' samples. Each CDR3 is given with its conserved first and last residue. Each record gives: V gene, J gene, D gene, clone size, CDR3 protein, CDR3 DNA. The D gene is left open where the match is weak. Clone size is stated in some rows and not others, as once, few, many or a class when expanded.

>TRBV20-1|TRBJ2-1|-|-
CSAWGQVNNEQFF
TGCAGTGCTTGGGGACAAGTAAACAATGAGCAGTTCTTC
>TRBV19|TRBJ1-1|-|few
CASSMGLPTEAFF
TGTGCCAGTAGTATGGGCCTCCCCACTGAAGCTTTCTTT
>TRBV20-1|TRBJ2-3|-|few
CSARRPGRAIDTQYF
TGCAGTGCTAGGCGTCCGGGGAGAGCGATAGATACGCAGTATTTT
>TRBV7-9|TRBJ1-5|-|few
CASSGPRESNQPQHF
TGTGCCAGCAGCGGACCCAGGGAAAGCAATCAGCCCCAGCATTTT
>TRBV7-6|TRBJ2-3|TRBD2|few
CASSRAGRGTDTQYF
TGTGCCAGCAGCAGAGCGGGGCGAGGCACAGATACGCAGTATTTT
>TRBV6-1|TRBJ1-1|-|many
CASSEFGGFGEAFF
TGTGCCAGCAGTGAATTCGGAGGATTCGGCGAAGCTTTCTTT
>TRBV19|TRBJ2-7|-|-
CASSHPQGNSYEQYF
TGTGCCAGTAGTCATCCCCAGGGTAACTCCTACGAGCAGTACTTC
>TRBV20-1|TRBJ2-3|TRBD2|few
CSATSGGNTDTQYF
TGCAGTGCTACTAGCGGGGGGAACACAGATACGCAGTATTTT
>TRBV7-2|TRBJ1-2|-|many
CASSFRTLGYTF
TGTGCCAGCAGCTTTCGAACTCTAGGCTACACCTTC
>TRBV27|TRBJ2-7|TRBD2|few
CASSPRAGVVEQYF
TGTGCCAGCAGCCCTAGGGCGGGAGTCGTCGAGCAGTACTTC
>TRBV7-9|TRBJ2-3|TRBD2|few
CASSHKRGGLTQYF
TGTGCCAGCAGCCATAAGCGGGGGGGGTTGACGCAGTATTTT
>TRBV29-1|TRBJ2-3|TRBD2|-
CSVPEGLAENTQYF
TGCAGCGTCCCTGAGGGACTAGCGGAGAATACGCAGTATTTT
>TRBV6-6|TRBJ2-1|TRBD2|few
CASKKTTSVGEQFF
TGTGCCAGCAAAAAGACTACTAGCGTTGGTGAGCAGTTCTTC
>TRBV12-5|TRBJ1-5|-|-
CASGLTYQPQHF
TGTGCTAGTGGTTTGACTTATCAGCCCCAGCATTTT
>TRBV4-3|TRBJ2-3|-|few
CASSQDRVDTQYF
TGCGCCAGCAGCCAAGATCGCGTGGATACGCAGTATTTT
>TRBV19|TRBJ2-5|-|once
CASSRRDTRQETQYF
TGTGCCAGTAGCAGAAGGGACACCCGACAAGAGACCCAGTACTTC
>TRBV7-2|TRBJ1-4|-|many
CASSIHKDGEKLFF
TGTGCCAGCAGCATTCACAAGGATGGGGAAAAACTGTTTTTT
>TRBV24-1|TRBJ2-5|-|many
CATSDGTPQETQYF
TGTGCCACCAGTGATGGGACACCTCAAGAGACCCAGTACTTC
>TRBV7-6|TRBJ2-7|-|many
CASSSPTGTDSYEQYF
TGTGCCAGCAGCTCCCCGACGGGGACTGACTCCTACGAGCAGTACTTC